The next 17 T cell receptor beta chains were all read from a single sample in a study of glioma-infiltrating T cells after dendritic cell vaccination. Method: immunoSEQ multiplex PCR; TCRdb's copy keeps in-frame clones and lacks some. Among tens of thousands of clones listed, about 85% were seen once. Sequencing was performed on blood, taken before dendritic cell vaccination. The receptors derive from a human donor with glioblastoma.

The rearrangement links TRBV10-3 to TRBJ2-1; 7 bases line up with TRBD2. The germline V gene has CDR1 ENHRY and CDR2 SYGVKD. The CDR3 is made up of 15 amino acids. V trimming: 9 bases; J trimming: 2 bases; junction bases outside the gene matches: 10. The CDR3 DNA reads TGTGCCATAGCCTTGGCGGGAGCAACCTACAATGAGCAGTTCTTC. This gives the protein CAIALAGATYNEQFF.

The CDR3 nucleotides are TGTGCCAGCAGCTTGGGCCTCGGGACAGAATCGGCCTACGAGCAGTACTTC. Encoded protein: CASSLGLGTESAYEQYF. The rearrangement joins TRBV5-5 to TRBJ2-7; 7 bases fit TRBD1. CDR1 SGHKS and CDR2 YYEKEE come from the germline V gene (reference sequence). With 0 bases clipped from V and 2 bases from J, the junction kept 11 bases outside the gene matches. The CDR3 runs 17 residues.

The V gene is TRBV5-1, the J gene TRBJ1-1, with D possibly being TRBD1 (6 bases). Germline V lookup: CDR1 SGHRS, CDR2 YFSETQ. Trimming removed 4 bases from V and 1 base from J, with 14 bases in between. This CDR3 region has 15 residues. The CDR3 protein is CASSPDGDTNTEAFF. The CDR3 coding sequence is TGCGCCAGCAGCCCGGACGGGGACACGAACACTGAAGCTTTCTTT.

This chain connects TRBV15 to TRBJ1-2, with TRBD1 as a possible D gene (5 bases). The CDR3 is 11 residues long. Germline CDR1 is LNHNV and CDR2 is YYDKDF (reference sequence). The V end lost 8 bases, the J end lost 4 bases, and 8 bases lay between the germline ends. CDR3 bases: TGTGCCACCCAGGGATCCTATGGCTACACCTTC. This encodes CATQGSYGYTF. Full variable domain (outside the CDR3, taken from reference TRBV15 and TRBJ1-2): DAMVIQNPRYQVTQFGKPVTLSCSQTLNHNVMYWYQQKSSQAPKLLFHYYDKDFNNEADTPDNFQSRRPNTSFCFLDIRSPGLGDTAMYLCATQGSYGYTFGSGTRLTVV.

The chain carries TRBV25-1 and TRBJ1-2, with D possibly matching TRBD1 (6 bases). The CDR3 loop spans 15 amino acids. Germline CDR1 is MGHDK and CDR2 is SYGVNS. V dropped 0 bases and J dropped 4 bases, with 12 bases sitting between them. CDR3 sequence reads: CASSEYGLGAYGYTF. In nucleotides, the CDR3 is TGTGCCAGCAGTGAATACGGGCTGGGGGCCTATGGCTACACCTTC.

The rearrangement joins TRBV5-1 to TRBJ2-3; 10 bases map to TRBD1. V lost 4 bases, J lost 4 bases, and 6 bases stayed unmatched. Germline CDR1 reads SGHRS; CDR2 reads YFSETQ. This CDR3 has 15 residues. This chain's CDR3 is CASSRGTGVPDTQYF. The CDR3 coding sequence is TGCGCCAGCAGCCGCGGGACAGGGGTGCCAGATACGCAGTATTTT.

The chain is built from TRBV29-1 and TRBJ2-3, with a possible D match to TRBD2 (6 bases). The CDR3 runs to 9 residues. V was trimmed by 6 bases and J by 8 bases, leaving 6 bases between them. Germline V gene lookup returns CDR1 SQVTM and CDR2 ANQGSEA. The CDR3: CSVGSTQYF. DNA of the CDR3: TGCAGCGTCGGGAGTACGCAGTATTTT.

The table lists this clone with a few counts. This chain uses TRBV7-9 with TRBJ1-2, with TRBD1 matching over 7 bases. Germline V gene data show CDR1 as SEHNR and CDR2 as FQNEAQ (reference sequence). Trimming at V came to 5 bases and at J to 12 bases, leaving 6 bases not matched to a gene. The CDR3 length is 11 residues. CDR3 region: CASSHGQENTF. CDR3 DNA sequence: TGTGCCAGCAGCCATGGACAGGAAAACACCTTC.

Concerning this clone itself: Other DNA sequences in this sample translate to the same CDR3. The J gene is TRBJ2-7, the V gene TRBV6-1, with D unclear. V lost 4 bases to trimming and J lost 0 bases, with 10 bases between them. The CDR3 loop spans 14 amino acids. Germline V gene lookup returns CDR1 MNHNS and CDR2 SASEGT. The CDR3: CASSGRGSSYEQYF. CDR3 nucleotides: TGTGCCAGCAGTGGGCGAGGCAGCTCCTACGAGCAGTACTTC.

V gene TRBV7-9 combines with J gene TRBJ2-3; possibly TRBD1 for D (7 bases). Trimming shortened V by 2 bases and J by 4 bases, and 13 bases separated the two germline ends. The CDR3 length is 15 residues. Germline-derived CDR1 and CDR2 are SEHNR and FQNEAQ (reference sequence). CDR3 nucleotide sequence: TGTGCCAGCAGCTTAATAACAGGGGAGGCAGATACGCAGTATTTT. This translates into CASSLITGEADTQYF. The whole variable domain, filled in from reference TRBV7-9 and TRBJ2-3, reads DTGVSQNPRHKITKRGQNVTFRCDPISEHNRLYWYRQTLGQGPEFLTYFQNEAQLEKSRLLSDRFSAERPKGSFSTLEIQRTEQGDSAMYLCASSLITGEADTQYFGPGTRLTVL.

J is TRBJ1-2 and V is TRBV30; maybe TRBD1 (6 bases). Trimming cost V 2 bases and J 5 bases, with 18 bases left between them. There are 15 residues in the CDR3. Germline CDR1 and CDR2: GTSNPN and SVGIG (reference sequence). The CDR3 loop reads CAWSYGWGGQYGYTF. CDR3 nucleotides: TGTGCCTGGAGTTACGGTTGGGGGGGCCAATATGGCTACACCTTC.

The genes are TRBV21-1 and TRBJ1-2; the DNA was not used to check the table's D call, TRBD1. TRBV21-1 is recorded as a pseudogene. This CDR3 is 16 amino acids long. DNA for the CDR3: TGTGCCAGCAGCGTCCCCTTTGACAGCCTTTCATTATTCTACACCTTC. Its protein product is CASSVPFDSLSLFYTF.

J is TRBJ2-1 and V is TRBV6-5, with 9 bases matching TRBD2. This CDR3 has 15 amino acids. The trim removed 2 bases at V and 7 bases at J, leaving 6 bases unmatched. Germline lookup yields CDR1 MNHEY and CDR2 SVGAGI. The CDR3 loop is CASSYGAGGMNEQFF. The CDR3 nucleotides read TGTGCCAGCAGTTACGGGGCGGGAGGGATGAATGAGCAGTTCTTC.

The chain has TRBV7-9 and TRBJ1-2; possible D gene TRBD1, 6 bases. Germline loops: CDR1 SEHNR, CDR2 FQNEAQ (reference sequence). The V end was cut by 5 bases, the J end by 2 bases, with 18 bases between. There are 16 residues in the CDR3. CDR3 loop: CASSEYGTYLNYGYTF. In DNA, the CDR3 is TGTGCCAGCAGCGAATACGGGACATATTTAAACTATGGCTACACCTTC.

The V gene is TRBV6-5, the J gene TRBJ1-2, with 7 bases that match TRBD1. The V gene end was trimmed by 0 bases and the J gene end by 2 bases; junction bases not matched to a gene: 6. CDR1 is MNHEY and CDR2 is SVGAGI in the germline V gene. The CDR3 covers 16 residues. CDR3 in DNA: TGTGCCAGCAGTTACTCGATGGGACAGCCAAACTATGGCTACACCTTC. This sequence encodes CASSYSMGQPNYGYTF.

This chain joins TRBV20-1 and TRBJ2-5, with 8 bases aligning to TRBD2. The germline V gene has CDR1 DFQATT and CDR2 SNEGSKA (reference sequence). Trimming removed 6 bases from V and 9 bases from J; junction bases left unmatched: 3. The CDR3 spans 10 residues. DNA for the CDR3: TGCAGTGCCCTCGGGGGGGCCCAGTACTTC. This translates into CSALGGAQYF.

This chain joins TRBV5-1 and TRBJ1-4, with D uncertain. Per germline, CDR1 SGHRS and CDR2 YFSETQ. This CDR3 is 14 amino acids long. Between the trimmed V and J ends, which lost 2 bases and 0 bases, there was a span of 5 bases. Here the CDR3 reads CASSFSATNEKLFF. DNA of the CDR3: TGCGCCAGCAGCTTTTCTGCAACTAATGAAAAACTGTTTTTT.